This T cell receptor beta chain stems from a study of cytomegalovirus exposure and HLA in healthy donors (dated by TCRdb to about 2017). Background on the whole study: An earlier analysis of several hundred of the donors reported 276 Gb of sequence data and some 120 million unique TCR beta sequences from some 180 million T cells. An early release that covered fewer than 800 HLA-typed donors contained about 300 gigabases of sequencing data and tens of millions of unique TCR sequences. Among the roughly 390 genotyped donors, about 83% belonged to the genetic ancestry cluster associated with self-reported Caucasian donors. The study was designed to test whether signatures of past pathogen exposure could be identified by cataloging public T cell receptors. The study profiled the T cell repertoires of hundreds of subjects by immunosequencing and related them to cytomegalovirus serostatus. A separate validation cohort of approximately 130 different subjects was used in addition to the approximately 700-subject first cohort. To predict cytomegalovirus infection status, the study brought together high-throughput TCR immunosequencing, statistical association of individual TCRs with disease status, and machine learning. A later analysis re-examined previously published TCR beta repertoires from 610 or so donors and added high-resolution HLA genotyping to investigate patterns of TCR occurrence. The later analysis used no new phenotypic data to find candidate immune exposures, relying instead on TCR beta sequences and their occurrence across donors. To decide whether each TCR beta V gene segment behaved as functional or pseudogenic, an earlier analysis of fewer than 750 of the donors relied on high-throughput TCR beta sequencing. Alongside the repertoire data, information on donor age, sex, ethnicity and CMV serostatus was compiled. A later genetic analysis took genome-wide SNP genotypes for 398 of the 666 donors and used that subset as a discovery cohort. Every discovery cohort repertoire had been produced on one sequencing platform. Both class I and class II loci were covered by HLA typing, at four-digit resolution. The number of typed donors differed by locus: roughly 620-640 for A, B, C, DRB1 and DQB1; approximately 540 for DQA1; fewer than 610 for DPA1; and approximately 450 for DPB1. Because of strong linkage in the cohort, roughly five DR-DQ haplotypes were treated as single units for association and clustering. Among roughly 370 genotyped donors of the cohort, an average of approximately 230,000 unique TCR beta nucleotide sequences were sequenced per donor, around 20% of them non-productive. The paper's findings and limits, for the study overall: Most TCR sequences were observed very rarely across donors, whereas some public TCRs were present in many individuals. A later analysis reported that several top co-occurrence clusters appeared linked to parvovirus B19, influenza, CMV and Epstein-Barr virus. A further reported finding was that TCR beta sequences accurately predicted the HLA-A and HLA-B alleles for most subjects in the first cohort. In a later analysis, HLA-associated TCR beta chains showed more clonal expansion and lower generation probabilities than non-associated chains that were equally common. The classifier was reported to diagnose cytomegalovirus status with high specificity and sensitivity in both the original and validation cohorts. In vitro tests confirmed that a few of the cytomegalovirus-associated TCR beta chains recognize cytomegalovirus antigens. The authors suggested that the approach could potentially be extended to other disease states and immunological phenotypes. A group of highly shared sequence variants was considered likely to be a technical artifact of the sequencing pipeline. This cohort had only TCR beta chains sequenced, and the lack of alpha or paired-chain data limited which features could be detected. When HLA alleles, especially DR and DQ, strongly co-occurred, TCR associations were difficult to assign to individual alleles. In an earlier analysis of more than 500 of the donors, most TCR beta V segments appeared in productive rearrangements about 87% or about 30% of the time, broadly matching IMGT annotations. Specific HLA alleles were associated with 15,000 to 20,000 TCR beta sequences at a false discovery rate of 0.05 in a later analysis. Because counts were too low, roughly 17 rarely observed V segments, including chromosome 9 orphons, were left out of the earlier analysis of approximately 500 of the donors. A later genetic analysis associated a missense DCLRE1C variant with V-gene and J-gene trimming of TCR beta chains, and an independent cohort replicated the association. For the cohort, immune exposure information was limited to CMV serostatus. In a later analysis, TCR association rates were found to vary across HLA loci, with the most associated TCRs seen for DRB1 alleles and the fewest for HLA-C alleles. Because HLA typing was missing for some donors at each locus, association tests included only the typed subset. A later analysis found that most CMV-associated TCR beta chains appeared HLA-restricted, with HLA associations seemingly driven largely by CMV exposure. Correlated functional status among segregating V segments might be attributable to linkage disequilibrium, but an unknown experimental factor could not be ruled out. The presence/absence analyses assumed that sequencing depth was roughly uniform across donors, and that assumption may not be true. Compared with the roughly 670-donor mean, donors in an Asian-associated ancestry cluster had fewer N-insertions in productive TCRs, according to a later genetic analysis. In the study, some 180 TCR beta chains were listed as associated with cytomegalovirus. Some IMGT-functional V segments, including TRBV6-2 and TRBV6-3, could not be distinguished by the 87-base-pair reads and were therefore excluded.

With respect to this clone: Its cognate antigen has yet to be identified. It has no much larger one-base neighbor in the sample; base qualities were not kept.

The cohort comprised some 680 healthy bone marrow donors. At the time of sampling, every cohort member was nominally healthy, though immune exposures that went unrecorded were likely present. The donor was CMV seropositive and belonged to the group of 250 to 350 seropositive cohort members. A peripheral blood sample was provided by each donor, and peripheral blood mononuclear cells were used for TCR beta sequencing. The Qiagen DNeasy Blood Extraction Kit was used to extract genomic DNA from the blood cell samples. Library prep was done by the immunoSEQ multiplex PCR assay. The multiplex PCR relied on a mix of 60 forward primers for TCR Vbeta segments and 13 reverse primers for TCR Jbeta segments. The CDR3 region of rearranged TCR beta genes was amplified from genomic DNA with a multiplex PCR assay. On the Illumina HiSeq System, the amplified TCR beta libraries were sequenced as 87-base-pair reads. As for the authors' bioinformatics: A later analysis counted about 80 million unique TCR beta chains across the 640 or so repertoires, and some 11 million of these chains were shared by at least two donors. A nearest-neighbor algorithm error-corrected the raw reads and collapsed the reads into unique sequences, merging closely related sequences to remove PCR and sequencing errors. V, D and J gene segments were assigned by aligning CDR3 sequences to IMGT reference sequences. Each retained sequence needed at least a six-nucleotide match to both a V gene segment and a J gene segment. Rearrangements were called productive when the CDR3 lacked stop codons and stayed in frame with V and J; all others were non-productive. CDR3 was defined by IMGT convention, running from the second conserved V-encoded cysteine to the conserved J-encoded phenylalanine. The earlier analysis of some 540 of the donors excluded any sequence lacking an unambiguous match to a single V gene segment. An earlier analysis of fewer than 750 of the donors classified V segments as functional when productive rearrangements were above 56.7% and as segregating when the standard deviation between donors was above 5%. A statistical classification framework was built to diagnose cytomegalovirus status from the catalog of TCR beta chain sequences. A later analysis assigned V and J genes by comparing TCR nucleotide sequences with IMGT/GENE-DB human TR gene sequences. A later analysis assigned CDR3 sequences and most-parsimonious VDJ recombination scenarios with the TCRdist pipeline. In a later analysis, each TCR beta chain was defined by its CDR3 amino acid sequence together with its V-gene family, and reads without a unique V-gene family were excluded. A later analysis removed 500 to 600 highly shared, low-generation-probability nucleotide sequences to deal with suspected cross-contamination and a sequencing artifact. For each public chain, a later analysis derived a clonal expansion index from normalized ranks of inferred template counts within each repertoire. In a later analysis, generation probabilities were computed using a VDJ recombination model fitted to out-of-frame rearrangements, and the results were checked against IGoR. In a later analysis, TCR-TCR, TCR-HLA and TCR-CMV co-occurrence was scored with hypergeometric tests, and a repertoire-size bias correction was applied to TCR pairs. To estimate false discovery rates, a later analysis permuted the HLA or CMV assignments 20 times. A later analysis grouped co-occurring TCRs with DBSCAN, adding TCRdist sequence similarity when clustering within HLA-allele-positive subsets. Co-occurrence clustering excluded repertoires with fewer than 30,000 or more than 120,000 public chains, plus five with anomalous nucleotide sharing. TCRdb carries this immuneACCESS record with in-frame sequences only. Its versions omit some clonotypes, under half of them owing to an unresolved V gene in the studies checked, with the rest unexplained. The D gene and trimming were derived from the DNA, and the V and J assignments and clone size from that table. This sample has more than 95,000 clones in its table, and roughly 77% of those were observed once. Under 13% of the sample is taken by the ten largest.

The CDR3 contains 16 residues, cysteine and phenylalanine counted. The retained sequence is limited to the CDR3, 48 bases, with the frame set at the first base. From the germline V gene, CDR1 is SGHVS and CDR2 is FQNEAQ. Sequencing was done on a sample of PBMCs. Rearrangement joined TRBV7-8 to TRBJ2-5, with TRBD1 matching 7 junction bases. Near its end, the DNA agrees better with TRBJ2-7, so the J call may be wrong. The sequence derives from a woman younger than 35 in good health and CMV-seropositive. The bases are TGTGCCAGCAGCTTAGTGGGGACAGACCCTGTTTACGAGCAGTACTTC. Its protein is CASSLVGTDPVYEQYF.